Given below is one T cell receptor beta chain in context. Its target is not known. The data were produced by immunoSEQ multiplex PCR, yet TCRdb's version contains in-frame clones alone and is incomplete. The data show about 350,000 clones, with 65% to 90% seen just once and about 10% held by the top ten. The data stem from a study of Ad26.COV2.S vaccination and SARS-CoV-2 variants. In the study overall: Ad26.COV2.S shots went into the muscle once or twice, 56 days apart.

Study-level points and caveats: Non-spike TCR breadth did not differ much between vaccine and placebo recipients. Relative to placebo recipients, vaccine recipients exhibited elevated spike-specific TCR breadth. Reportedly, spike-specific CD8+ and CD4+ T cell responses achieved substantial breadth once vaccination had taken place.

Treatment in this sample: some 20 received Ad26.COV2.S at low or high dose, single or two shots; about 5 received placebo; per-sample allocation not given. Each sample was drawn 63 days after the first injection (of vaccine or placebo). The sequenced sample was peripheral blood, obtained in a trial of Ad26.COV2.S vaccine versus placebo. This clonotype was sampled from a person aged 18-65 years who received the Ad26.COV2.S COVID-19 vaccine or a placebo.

The CDR3 DNA follows: TGTGCCAGTAGTTCCTATAGCAGTTCCTATGGCTACACCTTC. It codes for CASSSYSSSYGYTF. The chain combines TRBV19 with TRBJ1-2; D unclear. Trimming cost V 5 bases and J 4 bases, with 14 bases left between them. Germline V CDR1 and CDR2: LNHDA, SQIVND (reference sequence). The CDR3 runs 14 residues.